These 31 T cell receptor beta chains came from one sample sequenced in a study of blood T cell repertoires in COVID-19. The table came from immunoSEQ multiplex PCR; TCRdb's copy has only in-frame clones and leaves some out. The repertoire holds 300,000 to 500,000 clones, with approximately 86% as singletons. The sample consisted of PBMCs or T cells enriched from blood (not recorded which). These TCRs come from a woman aged 40 to 50 with acute COVID-19.

J is TRBJ1-1 and V is TRBV18; no clear D. The CDR3 has 13 amino acids. CDR1 is KGHSH and CDR2 is LQKENI in the germline V gene. V was trimmed by 2 bases and J by 4 bases, leaving 8 bases between them. The CDR3 protein is CASSPAGSTEAFF. The DNA of the CDR3 is TGTGCCAGCTCACCAGCCGGTAGCACTGAAGCTTTCTTT.

V gene TRBV10-3 combines with J gene TRBJ1-1; no clear D. The germline CDR1 and CDR2 sequences are ENHRY and SYGVKD. The CDR3 is 12 residues long. Deletions cut 6 bases from V and 2 bases from J, with 7 bases between. CDR3 in DNA: TGTGCCATCAGCACGAGCAACACTGAAGCTTTCTTT. Amino acids: CAISTSNTEAFF.

The chain uses TRBV2 and TRBJ2-5; a weak D match, TRBD1 (5 bases). Germline V CDR1 and CDR2: SNHLY, FYNNEI. V was clipped by 3 bases and J by 5 bases, with 16 bases between them. This CDR3 region has 15 residues. CDR3 sequence reads: CASSDDRNLGETQYF. The DNA of the CDR3 is TGTGCCAGCAGTGATGACAGAAATCTCGGGGAGACCCAGTACTTC.

The gene calls are TRBV13 and TRBJ1-2; D perhaps matches TRBD1 (6 bases). The V gene's germline CDR1 is PRHDT and CDR2 FYEKMQ (reference sequence). V was shortened by 5 bases and J by 4 bases, with 17 bases between the two germline ends. The CDR3 covers 15 residues. The CDR3 loop reads CASSALGGASYGYTF. The CDR3 DNA is TGTGCCAGCAGCGCCTTAGGGGGGGCGTCCTATGGCTACACCTTC.

CDR3 in amino acids: CASSSGTSGMYEQYF. CDR3 DNA sequence: TGTGCCAGCAGTTCGGGGACTAGCGGGATGTACGAGCAGTACTTC. The J gene is TRBJ2-7, the V gene TRBV27; TRBD2 agrees at 13 bases. V dropped 4 bases and J dropped 4; count of bases not matched to a gene: 4. The CDR3 is 15 residues long. Germline V gene data show CDR1 as MNHEY and CDR2 as SMNVEV (reference sequence).

This clone was detected only once. The rearrangement uses TRBV2 and TRBJ1-1; a possible D gene is TRBD1 (6 bases). The CDR3 spans 13 residues. V was clipped by 7 bases and J by 6 bases, with 15 bases between them. From germline, CDR1 is SNHLY and CDR2 FYNNEI. CDR3 sequence reads: CASKRQGQAEAFF. CDR3 sequence (DNA): TGTGCCAGCAAACGGCAGGGGCAAGCTGAAGCTTTCTTT.

The V and J genes are TRBV5-5 and TRBJ2-7; no clear D. Between the trimmed V and J ends, which lost 0 bases and 7 bases, there was a span of 14 bases. This CDR3 is built from 14 residues. CDR1 and CDR2 from the germline V gene are SGHKS and YYEKEE (reference sequence). CDR3 in amino acids: CASSLELSPREQYF. CDR3 DNA sequence: TGTGCCAGCAGCTTGGAACTTTCCCCTCGGGAGCAGTACTTC.

The CDR3 bases are TGTGCCAGCAGCGACGGGCTAGCGGGGACACAAGAGACCCAGTACTTC. Translating it yields CASSDGLAGTQETQYF. The chain joins TRBV3-1 (or the pseudogene TRBV3-2) to TRBJ2-5; 9 nucleotides agree with TRBD2. CDR1 and CDR2 (germline): LGHDT, YNNKEL (reference sequence). The CDR3 runs 16 residues. V lost 5 bases and J lost 2; bases outside the gene matches: 9.

The CDR3 coding sequence is TGCAGCGTTCTGACAGGGGACTACGAGCAGTACTTC. The encoded protein is CSVLTGDYEQYF. V and J are TRBV29-1 and TRBJ2-7; 8 bases are shared with TRBD1. This CDR3 has 12 amino acids. Trimming took 5 bases from V and 3 from J; bases not matched to a gene: 3. Per germline, CDR1 SQVTM and CDR2 ANQGSEA.

This rearrangement joins TRBV3-1 (or the pseudogene TRBV3-2) to TRBJ2-5; D not resolved. The CDR3 runs 16 residues. V gave up 0 bases and J gave up 5 bases, with 16 bases separating them. From germline, CDR1 is LGHDT and CDR2 YNNKEL (reference sequence). The CDR3 bases are TGTGCCAGCAGCCAAGAGTTTTCCCTAAAGTTGGAGACCCAGTACTTC. Amino acids: CASSQEFSLKLETQYF.

This clone was seen just once. V is TRBV7-9 and J is TRBJ1-5; no clear D gene. V lost 3 bases and J 1 base, leaving 10 bases between the germline ends. Germline V gene lookup returns CDR1 SEHNR and CDR2 FQNEAQ (reference sequence). CDR3 length equals 15 residues. The DNA for the CDR3 is TGTGCCAGCAGCTTGGAGGGAAGGAGCAATCAGCCCCAGCATTTT. Translating gives CASSLEGRSNQPQHF. The variable domain in full, completed from reference TRBV7-9 and TRBJ1-5, reads DTGVSQNPRHKITKRGQNVTFRCDPISEHNRLYWYRQTLGQGPEFLTYFQNEAQLEKSRLLSDRFSAERPKGSFSTLEIQRTEQGDSAMYLCASSLEGRSNQPQHFGDGTRLSIL.

This clone was recorded a few times. The chain links TRBV6-5 to TRBJ2-7; TRBD1 aligns across 7 bases. With 7 bases clipped from V and 7 bases from J, the junction kept 16 bases outside the gene matches. Germline lookup yields CDR1 MNHEY and CDR2 SVGAGI. The CDR3 spans 15 residues. The chain's CDR3 is CASNPSGTAISEQYF. In DNA, the CDR3 is TGTGCCAGCAATCCCTCCGGGACAGCTATCTCGGAGCAGTACTTC.

V and J are TRBV5-1 and TRBJ1-6; D is unresolved. The germline V gene encodes CDR1 SGHRS and CDR2 YFSETQ. Trimming removed 0 bases from V and 5 bases from J, with 6 bases in between. The CDR3 extends over 14 amino acids. The CDR3 loop is CASSLDANNSPLHF. CDR3 sequence (DNA): TGCGCCAGCAGCTTGGATGCTAATAATTCACCCCTCCACTTT.

This clone was counted between two and nine times. The chain links TRBV19 to TRBJ1-4; no definite D call. V was shortened by 3 bases and J by 6 bases, with 14 bases between the two germline ends. The CDR3 length is 15 residues. CDR1 is LNHDA and CDR2 is SQIVND in the germline V gene (reference sequence). The CDR3 DNA reads TGTGCCAGTAGTATCGGCAGGTCGGAAGATGAAAAACTGTTTTTT. It codes for CASSIGRSEDEKLFF.

This clone was detected once. The chain is built from TRBV6-5 and TRBJ2-7; the D is unclear. Trimming left V 7 bases short and J 1 base short, with 8 bases between. The CDR3 runs to 12 residues. Germline V gene data show CDR1 as MNHEY and CDR2 as SVGAGI. CDR3 loop: CASTAASYEQYF. CDR3 in DNA: TGTGCCAGCACGGCGGCGTCCTACGAGCAGTACTTC.

This sequence joins TRBV11-3 and TRBJ1-1; D may be TRBD1 (6 bases). Trimming left V 1 base short and J 5 bases short, with 11 bases between. The CDR3 is made up of 14 amino acids. Germline V CDR1 and CDR2: SGHNT, YENEEA. As DNA, the CDR3 is TGTGCCAGCAGCTTAGTGCCAGGGGTGACTGAAGCTTTCTTT. Protein: CASSLVPGVTEAFF.

The V gene is TRBV19, the J gene TRBJ1-1; unclear D gene. This CDR3 is built from 13 residues. Deletions cut 6 bases from V and 0 bases from J, with 8 bases between. The germline V gene has CDR1 LNHDA and CDR2 SQIVND (reference sequence). The CDR3 DNA sequence: TGTGCCAGTAGCCTTACAGTGAACACTGAAGCTTTCTTT. Its protein is CASSLTVNTEAFF.

This chain uses TRBV4-2 with TRBJ2-1; the match to TRBD2 covers 9 bases. Germline CDR1 reads LGHNA; CDR2 reads YNFKEQ. V was clipped by 0 bases and J by 6 bases; unmatched bases: 3. The CDR3 is made up of 15 amino acids. In DNA, the CDR3 is TGTGCCAGCAGCCAAGATCAAGCGGGGGGCAATGAGCAGTTCTTC. Residues: CASSQDQAGGNEQFF.

The chain carries TRBV27 and TRBJ1-1, with unresolved D. V lost 6 bases to trimming and J lost 2 bases, with 13 bases between them. The CDR3 is made up of 14 amino acids. In germline, CDR1 is MNHEY, CDR2 SMNVEV (reference sequence). For the CDR3, the DNA is TGTGCCAGCAGCCATTGGGAGGGCAACACTGAAGCTTTCTTT. This translates into CASSHWEGNTEAFF.

The gene calls are TRBV6-1 and TRBJ1-5; D not resolved. This CDR3 contains 15 residues. Trimming pared 0 bases from V and 6 bases from J, leaving 12 bases between. Looked up from germline, CDR1 is MNHNS and CDR2 is SASEGT. The CDR3 bases are TGTGCCAGCAGTGAAGCGGCAGGTGGAGGTCAGCCCCAGCATTTT. As protein: CASSEAAGGGQPQHF.

The chain combines TRBV19 with TRBJ1-2; tentative D call: TRBD1 (5 bases). V lost 3 bases and J lost 6, with 14 bases in between. Germline loops: CDR1 LNHDA, CDR2 SQIVND (reference sequence). There are 14 residues in the CDR3. CDR3 DNA: TGTGCCAGTAGTATCCCAGGGAATACTAATGGCTACACCTTC. This sequence encodes CASSIPGNTNGYTF.

CDR3 region: CATSDWDRDEQYF. DNA for the CDR3: TGTGCCACCAGTGACTGGGACAGGGACGAGCAGTACTTC. The chain combines TRBV24-1 with TRBJ2-7, with 9 nucleotides matching TRBD1. Germline CDR1 KGHDR, CDR2 SFDVKD. V shed 4 bases and J 5 bases; nucleotides not matched to a gene: 2. The CDR3 has 13 residues.

V gene TRBV23-1 combines with J gene TRBJ2-7, with D perhaps TRBD1 (6 bases). TRBV23-1 is an open reading frame, and its role is uncertain. This CDR3 contains 15 residues. The ends were cut back, 1 base at V and 3 bases at J, with 13 bases in the middle. The CDR3: CASSQFRGPFYEQYF. The CDR3 coding sequence is TGCGCCAGCAGTCAATTCAGGGGCCCCTTCTACGAGCAGTACTTC.

This clone has a single count. The chain carries TRBV13 and TRBJ1-3; 8 bases are shared with TRBD1. J lost 1 base, V lost 6 bases, and 14 bases had no gene match. The CDR3 covers 18 residues. Germline CDR1 and CDR2: PRHDT and FYEKMQ (reference sequence). The CDR3 is CASRTSLRDRPSGNTIYF. CDR3 bases: TGTGCCAGCAGAACCTCCCTACGGGACAGGCCTTCTGGAAACACCATATATTTT.

V usage is TRBV6-1 and J usage is TRBJ2-7; 10 nucleotides align to TRBD1. The CDR3 covers 16 residues. V shed 3 bases, J shed 2 bases, and the junction held 7 bases outside the gene matches. Germline CDR1 MNHNS, CDR2 SASEGT. CDR3 nucleotides: TGTGCCAGCAGTGAGTACCGGGACAGGGGCCCCTACGAGCAGTACTTC. This translates into CASSEYRDRGPYEQYF.

This sequence joins TRBV7-9 and TRBJ1-1; TRBD1 matches 10 bases. This CDR3 contains 16 residues. Germline trimming cut 5 bases from V and 6 bases from J; bases unmatched to any gene: 12. Germline lookup yields CDR1 SEHNR and CDR2 FQNEAQ (reference sequence). The CDR3 protein is CASSPLGGQGRPEAFF. CDR3 nucleotide sequence: TGTGCCAGCAGCCCCCTTGGGGGACAGGGGAGGCCTGAAGCTTTCTTT. Using reference TRBV7-9 and TRBJ1-1 for the parts outside the CDR3, the full variable domain is DTGVSQNPRHKITKRGQNVTFRCDPISEHNRLYWYRQTLGQGPEFLTYFQNEAQLEKSRLLSDRFSAERPKGSFSTLEIQRTEQGDSAMYLCASSPLGGQGRPEAFFGQGTRLTVV.

This chain connects TRBV5-1 to TRBJ1-1, with 7 bases lining up with TRBD1. The ends lost 3 bases at V and 4 bases at J; junction bases unmatched: 6. This CDR3 is built from 14 residues. In germline, CDR1 is SGHRS, CDR2 YFSETQ. CDR3 loop: CASSYDRVGTEAFF. The CDR3 DNA is TGCGCCAGCAGCTACGACAGGGTCGGCACTGAAGCTTTCTTT. Filled out from reference TRBV5-1 and TRBJ1-1, the complete variable domain reads KAGVTQTPRYLIKTRGQQVTLSCSPISGHRSVSWYQQTPGQGLQFLFEYFSETQRNKGNFPGRFSGRQFSNSRSEMNVSTLELGDSALYLCASSYDRVGTEAFFGQGTRLTVV.

The gene calls are TRBV18 and TRBJ2-7; 8 bases map to TRBD1. Per the germline V gene, CDR1 is KGHSH and CDR2 is LQKENI. After removal of 3 bases from V and 3 bases from J, the junction contained 10 bases not matched to a gene. The CDR3 covers 16 residues. The CDR3 reads CASSPLGTGLHYEQYF. The CDR3 bases are TGTGCCAGCTCACCGCTGGGGACAGGCCTCCACTACGAGCAGTACTTC.

The V call is TRBV6-2 or TRBV6-3, the J call TRBJ2-1; 15 bases line up with TRBD2. This CDR3 contains 19 residues. Germline values: CDR1 MNHEY, CDR2 SVGEGT. With 0 bases clipped from V and 5 bases from J, the junction kept 8 bases outside the gene matches. CDR3: CASSYSWTSGGAINNEQFF. CDR3 coding DNA: TGTGCCAGCAGTTACTCGTGGACTAGCGGGGGGGCTATAAACAATGAGCAGTTCTTC.

V is TRBV19 and J is TRBJ2-3; TRBD2 is a possible D gene (6 bases). The CDR3 is 15 residues long. Germline V lookup: CDR1 LNHDA, CDR2 SQIVND (reference sequence). Trimming left V 3 bases short and J 0 bases short, with 10 bases between. The chain's CDR3 is CASSIVRGSTDTQYF. The DNA for the CDR3 is TGTGCCAGTAGTATTGTGCGGGGCAGCACAGATACGCAGTATTTT.

V gene TRBV12-3 or TRBV12-4 combines with J gene TRBJ2-1; perhaps TRBD2 as D (6 bases). V was clipped by 6 bases and J by 12 bases, with 15 bases between them. The CDR3 consists of 12 residues. The CDR3 loop is CASSAAEEGQFF. Written as DNA, the CDR3 is TGTGCCAGCAGCGCAGCAGAGGAGGGGCAGTTCTTC.